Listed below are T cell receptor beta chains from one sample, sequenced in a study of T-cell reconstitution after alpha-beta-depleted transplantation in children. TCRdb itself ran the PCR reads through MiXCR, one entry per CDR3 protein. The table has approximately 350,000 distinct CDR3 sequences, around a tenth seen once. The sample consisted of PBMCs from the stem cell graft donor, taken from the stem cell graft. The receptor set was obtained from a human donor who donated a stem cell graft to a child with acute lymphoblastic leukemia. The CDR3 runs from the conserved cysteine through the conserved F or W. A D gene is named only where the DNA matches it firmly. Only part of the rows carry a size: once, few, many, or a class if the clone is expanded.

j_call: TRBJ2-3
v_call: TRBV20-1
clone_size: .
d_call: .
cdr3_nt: TGCAGTGCCCCCAGCCACGGGGCAGATACGCAGTATTTT
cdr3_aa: CSAPSHGADTQYF

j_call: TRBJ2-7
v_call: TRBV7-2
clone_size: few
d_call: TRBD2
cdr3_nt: TGTGCCAGCAGCTTAGTCCTAGCGGGAGTTTACCAGTACTTC
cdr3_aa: CASSLVLAGVYQYF

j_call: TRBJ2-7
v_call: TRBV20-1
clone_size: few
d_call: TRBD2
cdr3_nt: TGCAGTGCCGATGGGGACACCGGGACTAGCGGGTCTAAGAGCTCCTACGAGCAGTACTTC
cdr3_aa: CSADGDTGTSGSKSSYEQYF

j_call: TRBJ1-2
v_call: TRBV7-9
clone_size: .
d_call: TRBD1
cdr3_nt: TGTGCCAGCAGCTTGGGGGGACAGACCAACTATGGCTACACCTTC
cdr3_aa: CASSLGGQTNYGYTF

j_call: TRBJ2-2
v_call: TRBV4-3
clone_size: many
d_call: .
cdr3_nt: TGCGCCAGCAGCCGCGACTGGGCGGTCACCGGGGAGCTGTTTTTT
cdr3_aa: CASSRDWAVTGELFF

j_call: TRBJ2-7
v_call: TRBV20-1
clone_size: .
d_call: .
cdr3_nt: TGCAGTGCTAGAGATCGGGGGCTGGGGGAAACTAGCTCGGGCGAGCAGTACTTC
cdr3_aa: CSARDRGLGETSSGEQYF

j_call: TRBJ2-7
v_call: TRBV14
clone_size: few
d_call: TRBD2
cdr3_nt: TGTGCCAGCAGCCAAGAAGGGACGGGAGGATTAAGCGTTCCGTACTTC
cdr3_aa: CASSQEGTGGLSVPYF

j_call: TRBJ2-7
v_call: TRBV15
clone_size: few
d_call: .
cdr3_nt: TGTGCCACCAGCAGAGGGGGAGAGGAAGAGCAGTACTTC
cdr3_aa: CATSRGGEEEQYF

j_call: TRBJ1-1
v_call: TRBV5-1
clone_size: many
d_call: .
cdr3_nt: TGCGCCAGCAGCTCCCTAAAGACCGGGGACACTGAAGCTTTCTTT
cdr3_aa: CASSSLKTGDTEAFF

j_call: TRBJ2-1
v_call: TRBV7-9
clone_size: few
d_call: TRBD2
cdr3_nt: TGTGCCAGCAGCAGCCTAGCGGGAGTTATCGATGAGCAGTTCTTC
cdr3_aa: CASSSLAGVIDEQFF

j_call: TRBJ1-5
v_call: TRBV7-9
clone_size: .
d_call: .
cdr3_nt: TGTGCCAGCAGCGGTGGGGATAGCAATCAGCCCCAGCATTTT
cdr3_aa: CASSGGDSNQPQHF

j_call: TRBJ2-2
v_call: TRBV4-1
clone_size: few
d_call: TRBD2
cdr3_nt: TGCGCCAGCAGCCAAGCCGGGGTAGCGGGAGCAGGGAACACCGGGGAGCTGTTTTTT
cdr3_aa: CASSQAGVAGAGNTGELFF

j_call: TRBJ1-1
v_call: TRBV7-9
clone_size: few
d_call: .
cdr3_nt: TGTGCCAGCAGCTTTAAGGGGCAGAACACTGAAGCTTTCTTT
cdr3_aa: CASSFKGQNTEAFF

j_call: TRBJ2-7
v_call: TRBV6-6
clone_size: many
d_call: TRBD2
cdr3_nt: TGTGCCAGCAGCCAACGGGCTAGCGGGAGCTCCTACGAGCAGTACTTC
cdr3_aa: CASSQRASGSSYEQYF

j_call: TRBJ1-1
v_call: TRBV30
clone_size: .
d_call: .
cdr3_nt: TGTGCCTGGAGTGTAGCAGGAAAAGCTTTCTTT
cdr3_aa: CAWSVAGKAFF

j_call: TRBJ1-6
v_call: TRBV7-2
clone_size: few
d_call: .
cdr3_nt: TGTGCCAGCAGCCCACCCTTCAACAGGGCCCTTAATTCACCCCTCCACTTT
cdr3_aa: CASSPPFNRALNSPLHF

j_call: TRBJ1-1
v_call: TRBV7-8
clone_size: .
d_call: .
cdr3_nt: TGTGCCAGCAGCCCCACAGGGCTCGGGTATGCGAGCACTGAAGCTTTCTTT
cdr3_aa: CASSPTGLGYASTEAFF

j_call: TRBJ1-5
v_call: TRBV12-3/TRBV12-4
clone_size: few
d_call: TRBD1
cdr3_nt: TGTGCCAGCAGTTTTGACAGGGGCGGTAAACAGCCCCAGCATTTT
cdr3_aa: CASSFDRGGKQPQHF

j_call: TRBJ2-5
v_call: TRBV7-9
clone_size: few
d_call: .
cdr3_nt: TGTGCCAGCTCGGGCGCTAACCAAGAGACCCAGTACTTC
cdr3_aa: CASSGANQETQYF

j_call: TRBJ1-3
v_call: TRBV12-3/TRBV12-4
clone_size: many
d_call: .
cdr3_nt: TGTGCCAGCAGTGATCCAGGGGCCTCTGGAAACACCATATATTTT
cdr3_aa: CASSDPGASGNTIYF

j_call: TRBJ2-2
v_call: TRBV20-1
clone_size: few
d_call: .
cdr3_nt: TGCAGTGCTAGATGGCGGCAGGGGTACACCGGGGAGCTGTTTTTT
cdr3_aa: CSARWRQGYTGELFF

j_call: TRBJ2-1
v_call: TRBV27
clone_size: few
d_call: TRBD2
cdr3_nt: TGTGCCAGCAGTATGTTTATTCTAGCGGGAGGCAACAATGAGCAGTTCTTC
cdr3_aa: CASSMFILAGGNNEQFF

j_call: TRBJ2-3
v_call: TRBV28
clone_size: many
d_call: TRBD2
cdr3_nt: TGTGCCAGCAGTTTAAGAAGCGGGAGAGGATCAGATACGCAGTATTTT
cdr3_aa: CASSLRSGRGSDTQYF

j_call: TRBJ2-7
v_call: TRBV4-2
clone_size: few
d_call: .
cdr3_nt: TGTGCCAGCAGCCGAGAAGCGGTTACCTCCTACGAGCAGTACTTC
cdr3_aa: CASSREAVTSYEQYF

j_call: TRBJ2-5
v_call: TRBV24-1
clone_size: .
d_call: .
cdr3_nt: TGTGCCACCAGTGTGGCGGGGCGTGGCGAGACCCAGTACTTC
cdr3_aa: CATSVAGRGETQYF

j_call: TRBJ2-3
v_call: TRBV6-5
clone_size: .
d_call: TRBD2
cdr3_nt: TGTGCCAGCAGTTACTATTCACTAGCGGGAGCCCCAGATACGCGGTATTTT
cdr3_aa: CASSYYSLAGAPDTRYF

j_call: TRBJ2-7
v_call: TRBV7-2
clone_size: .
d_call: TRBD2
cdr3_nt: TGTGCCAGCAGCTTAAGGGCTAGCGGGGCCTACGAGCAGTACTTC
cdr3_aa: CASSLRASGAYEQYF

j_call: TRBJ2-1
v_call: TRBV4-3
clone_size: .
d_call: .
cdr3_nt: TGCGCCAGCAGCCAAAGGACGGGCGGACCATACAATGAGCAGTTCTTC
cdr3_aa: CASSQRTGGPYNEQFF

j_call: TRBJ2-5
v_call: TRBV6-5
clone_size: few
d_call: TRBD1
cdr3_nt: TGTGCCAGCAGTTACTCTTACAGGGGGCAAGAGACCCAGTACTTC
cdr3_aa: CASSYSYRGQETQYF

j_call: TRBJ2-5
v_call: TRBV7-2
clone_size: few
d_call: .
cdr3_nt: TGTGCCAGCAGCTTACCATGGTTAGAGACCCAGTACTTC
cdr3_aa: CASSLPWLETQYF

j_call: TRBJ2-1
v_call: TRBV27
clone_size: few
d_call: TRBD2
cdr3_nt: TGTGCCAGCGGCCCGCGGGGGGGTGAGCAGTTCTTC
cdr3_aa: CASGPRGGEQFF

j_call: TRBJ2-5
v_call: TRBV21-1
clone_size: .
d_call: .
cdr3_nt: TGTGCCAGCGTGGCAGGCGGGGAGCTGATGGAGACCCAGTACTTC
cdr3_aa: CASVAGGELMETQYF

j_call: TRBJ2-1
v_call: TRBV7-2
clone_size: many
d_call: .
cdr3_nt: TGTGCCAGCAGCTTAGTGGGGGGCGCCTACAATGAGCAGTTCTTC
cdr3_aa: CASSLVGGAYNEQFF

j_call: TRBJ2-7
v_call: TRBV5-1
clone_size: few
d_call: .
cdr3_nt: TGCGCCAGCAGCGTTTCAGGTCGCGAGCAGTACTTC
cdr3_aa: CASSVSGREQYF

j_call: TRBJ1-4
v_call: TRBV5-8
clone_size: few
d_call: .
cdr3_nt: TGTGCCAGCAGCTTGGGGGGACAACCTGAAAAACTGTTTTTT
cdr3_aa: CASSLGGQPEKLFF

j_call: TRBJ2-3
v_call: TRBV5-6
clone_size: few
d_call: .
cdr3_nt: TGTGCCAGCAGCTTAACCCTAGGTGATACGCAGTATTTT
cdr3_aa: CASSLTLGDTQYF

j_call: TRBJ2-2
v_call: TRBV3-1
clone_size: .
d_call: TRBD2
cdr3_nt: TGTGCCAGCAGCCAAGAACTGACCCTACTAGCGGTGATGGCCGGGGAGCTGTTTTTT
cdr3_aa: CASSQELTLLAVMAGELFF

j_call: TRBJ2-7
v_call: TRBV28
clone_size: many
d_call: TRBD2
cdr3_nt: TGTGCCAGCAGTTCTAGCGGGAGTAACTACGAGCAGTACTTC
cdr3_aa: CASSSSGSNYEQYF

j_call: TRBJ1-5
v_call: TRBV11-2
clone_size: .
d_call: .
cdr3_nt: TGTGCCAGCAGCTTAGATCTGAGTCGGCCCCAGCATTTT
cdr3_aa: CASSLDLSRPQHF

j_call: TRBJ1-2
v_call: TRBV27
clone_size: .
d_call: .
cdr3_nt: TGTGCCAGCAGTTTCCGCAGGGAAGGGCATGGCTACACCTTC
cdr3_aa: CASSFRREGHGYTF

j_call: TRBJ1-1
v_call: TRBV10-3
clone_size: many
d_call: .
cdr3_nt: TGTGCCATCAGTGAAAACCTGAACACTGAAGCTTTCTTT
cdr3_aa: CAISENLNTEAFF

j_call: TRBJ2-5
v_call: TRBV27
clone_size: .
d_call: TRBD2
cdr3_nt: TGTTTATATCGGCTAGCGGGAGTTGGGGGCCAAGAGACCCAGTACTTC
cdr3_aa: CLYRLAGVGGQETQYF

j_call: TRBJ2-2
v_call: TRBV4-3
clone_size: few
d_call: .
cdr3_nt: TGCGCCAGCAGCCAAGACCGAACCTCGGACGAGCTGTTTTTT
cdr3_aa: CASSQDRTSDELFF

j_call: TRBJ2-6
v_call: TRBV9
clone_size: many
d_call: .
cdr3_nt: TGTGCCAGCACTCACTCTGGGGCCAACGTCCTGACTTTC
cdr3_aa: CASTHSGANVLTF